A selection of T cell receptor beta chains follows, all from one sample in a study of T-cell reconstitution after alpha-beta-depleted transplantation in children. MiXCR was run by TCRdb on the PCR reads, yielding one entry per CDR3 protein. The table has a few hundred thousand distinct CDR3 sequences, around 10% seen once. Source: PBMCs from the stem cell graft donor, taken from the stem cell graft. The receptors shown here come from a human donor who donated a stem cell graft to a child with acute lymphoblastic leukemia. The CDR3 runs from the conserved cysteine through the conserved F or W. Not all rows give a size; the values are once, few, many and, for expanded clones, a class.

v_gene,abundance,j_gene,CDR3aa
TRBV28,few,TRBJ2-3,CASKLAGTTDTQYF
TRBV3-1,.,TRBJ2-4,CASASSGSGAKNIQYF
TRBV4-1,few,TRBJ2-1,CASSQGRTGGNEQFF
TRBV30,few,TRBJ2-1,CAWSALNSGRVRNEQFF
TRBV3-1,many,TRBJ1-4,CASSLRSTEKLFF
TRBV7-9,.,TRBJ2-7,CASSLELTQISYEQYF
TRBV20-1,few,TRBJ1-1,CSASRDYTEAFF
TRBV20-1,many,TRBJ1-6,CSAQPGQGENSPLHF
TRBV20-1,.,TRBJ2-7,CSASVESETLSYEQYF
TRBV4-2,.,TRBJ2-2,CASSQDLGRELFF
TRBV7-2,few,TRBJ1-3,CASSLAETGYNTIYF
TRBV12-3/TRBV12-4,few,TRBJ1-5,CASSRQGEQPQHF
TRBV12-3/TRBV12-4,few,TRBJ2-1,CASSSGAGEQNEQFF
TRBV7-8,.,TRBJ2-1,CASSYPGTGAYNEQFF
TRBV4-3,.,TRBJ2-1,CASSQVNGRANEQFF
TRBV29-1,few,TRBJ2-2,CSVGPGGLAGGTGELFF
TRBV5-1,few,TRBJ2-7,CASSGAGGAYEQYF
TRBV3-1,few,TRBJ2-5,CASSQEWFQETQYF
TRBV20-1,few,TRBJ2-1,CSVSSRGGSSYNEQFF
TRBV5-1,.,TRBJ2-5,CASSPASGRETQYF
TRBV4-1,.,TRBJ1-5,CASSQEPLRQPQHF
TRBV2,.,TRBJ1-6,CASSESGPLDLPLHF